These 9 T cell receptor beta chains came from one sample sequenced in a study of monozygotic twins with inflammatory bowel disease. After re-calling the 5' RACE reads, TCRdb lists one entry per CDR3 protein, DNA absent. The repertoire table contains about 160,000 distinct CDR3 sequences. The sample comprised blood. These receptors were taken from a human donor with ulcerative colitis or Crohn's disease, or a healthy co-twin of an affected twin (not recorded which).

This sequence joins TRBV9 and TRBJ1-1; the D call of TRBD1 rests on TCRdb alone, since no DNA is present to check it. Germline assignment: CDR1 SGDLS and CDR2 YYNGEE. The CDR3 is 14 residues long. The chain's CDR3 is CASSLQGAYTEAFF.

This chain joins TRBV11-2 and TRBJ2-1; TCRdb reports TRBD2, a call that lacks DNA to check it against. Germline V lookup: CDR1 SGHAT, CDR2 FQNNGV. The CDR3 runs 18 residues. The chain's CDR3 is CASSSPAGGRMSYNEQFF.

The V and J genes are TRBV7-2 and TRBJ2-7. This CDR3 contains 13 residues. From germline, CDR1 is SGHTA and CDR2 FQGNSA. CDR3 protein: CASSRTYSYEQYF.

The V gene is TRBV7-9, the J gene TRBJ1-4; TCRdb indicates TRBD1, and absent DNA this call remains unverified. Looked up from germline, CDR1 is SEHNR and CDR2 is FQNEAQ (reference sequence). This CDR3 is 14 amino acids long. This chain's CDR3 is CASSQIRDNEKLFF.

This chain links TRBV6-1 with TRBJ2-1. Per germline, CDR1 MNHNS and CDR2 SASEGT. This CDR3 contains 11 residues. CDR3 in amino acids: CASGPHNEQFF.

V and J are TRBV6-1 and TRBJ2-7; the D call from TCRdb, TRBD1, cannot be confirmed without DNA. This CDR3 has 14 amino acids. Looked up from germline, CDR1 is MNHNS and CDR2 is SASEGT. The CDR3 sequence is CASSAPGTKYEQYF.

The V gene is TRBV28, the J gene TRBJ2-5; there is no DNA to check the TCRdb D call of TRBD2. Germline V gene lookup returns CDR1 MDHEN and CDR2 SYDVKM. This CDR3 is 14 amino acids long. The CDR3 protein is CASSLWAGKKTQYF.

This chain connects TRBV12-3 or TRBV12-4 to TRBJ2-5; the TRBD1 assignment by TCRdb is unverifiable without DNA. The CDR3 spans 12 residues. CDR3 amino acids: CASGLGEETQYF.

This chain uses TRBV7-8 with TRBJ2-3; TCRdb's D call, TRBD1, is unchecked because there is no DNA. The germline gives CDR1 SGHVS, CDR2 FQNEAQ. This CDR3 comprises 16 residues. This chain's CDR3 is CASSARGGARTDTQYF. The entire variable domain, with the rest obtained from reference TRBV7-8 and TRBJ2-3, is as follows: GAGVSQSPRYKVAKRGQDVALRCDPISGHVSLFWYQQALGQGPEFLTYFQNEAQLDKSGLPSDRFFAERPEGSVSTLKIQRTQQEDSAVYLCASSARGGARTDTQYFGPGTRLTVL.